This T cell receptor beta chain was obtained from a study of T cells in Graves' hyperthyroidism and ophthalmopathy. Study context: Peripheral blood sampling occurred at initial diagnosis, before any treatment. General study findings and limits: Researchers found most expanded thyroid clonotypes above 0.001 in blood as well.

RNA transcripts served as the template for amplifying TCR beta CDR3 regions. During a first-round RT-PCR of the TCR CDR3, the HTBI primer set was used. MiXCR, applied by TCRdb to the multiplex PCR reads, yields one record per CDR3 protein. The sample carries approximately 530,000 distinct CDR3 sequences, less than 20% recorded once. V was clipped by 5 bases and J by 4 bases; unmatched bases: 6. The CDR3 is made up of 14 amino acids. This clonotype was counted many times. Its antigen is unknown. Sequenced material: blood. This chain connects TRBV12-3 or TRBV12-4 to TRBJ2-7; 9 nucleotides agree with TRBD2. The origin of this receptor is a man aged 35 to 55 with Graves' ophthalmopathy. In DNA, the CDR3 is TGTGCCAGCAGTAAGACTAGCGGTTCGTACGAGCAGTACTTC. Its translation: CASSKTSGSYEQYF.